The T cell receptor beta chain described here comes from a study of blood T cell repertoires in COVID-19. Study-level background: Italy, Spain and the United States were the sources of the convalescent and acute COVID-19 samples. PBMCs, B-cell-depleted T cells, or T cells provided the cDNA or gDNA that made up the material.

In the original workflow: Reference gene primers were amplified, and this amplification served to estimate nucleated cell counts. TCRdb's table, derived via immunoSEQ multiplex PCR, lists solely in-frame clones and lacks some. V and J calls plus clone size are reproduced from that table; the DNA served to infer D and trimming. The sample contains some 120,000 clones, 75% to 90% of which appear only once. This clone was found a few times. The ends were cut back, 5 bases at V and 1 base at J, with 11 bases in the middle. The germline gives CDR1 SGHVS, CDR2 FQNEAQ. This CDR3 is built from 14 residues. This clonotype was sampled from a man aged 65-85 years with acute or convalescent COVID-19. The chain has TRBV7-8 and TRBJ2-5; D unclear. The sample comprised peripheral blood. The CDR3 loop is CASSPGRVQETQYF. Here the CDR3 DNA reads TGTGCCAGCAGCCCAGGCCGCGTCCAAGAGACCCAGTACTTC.